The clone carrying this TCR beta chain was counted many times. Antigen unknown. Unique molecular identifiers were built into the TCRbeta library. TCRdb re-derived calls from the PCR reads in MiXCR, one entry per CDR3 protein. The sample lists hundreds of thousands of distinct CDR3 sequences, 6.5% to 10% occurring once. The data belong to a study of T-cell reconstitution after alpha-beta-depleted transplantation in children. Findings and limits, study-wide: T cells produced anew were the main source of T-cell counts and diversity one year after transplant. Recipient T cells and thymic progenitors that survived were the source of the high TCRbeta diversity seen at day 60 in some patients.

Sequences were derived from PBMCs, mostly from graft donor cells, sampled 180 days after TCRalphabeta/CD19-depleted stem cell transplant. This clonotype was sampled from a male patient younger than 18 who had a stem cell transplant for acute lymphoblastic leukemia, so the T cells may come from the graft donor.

CDR3 protein: CASSTGPGRALGTQYF. The CDR3 bases are TGTGCCAGCAGCACAGGACCGGGACGGGCGCTGGGGACCCAGTACTTC. The rearrangement uses TRBV5-6 and TRBJ2-5; the D call may be TRBD1 or TRBD2 (5 bases each). CDR1 is SGHDT and CDR2 is YYEEEE in the germline V gene. V lost 4 bases to trimming and J lost 7 bases, with 23 bases between them. The CDR3 loop spans 16 amino acids.